These 8 T cell receptor beta chains originate from one sample sequenced in a study of CD4+ T cells in melanoma. The repertoire was sequenced with immunoSEQ multiplex PCR; TCRdb's copy has only in-frame clones and lacks some. The sample contains over 15,000 clones, under 90% of which appear only once. The specimen was cells from a culture (not recorded whether cultured in vitro). The receptor set was obtained from a human donor with melanoma.

The J gene is TRBJ1-2, the V gene TRBV30, with 7 nucleotides matching TRBD1. This CDR3 is built from 13 residues. The germline gives CDR1 GTSNPN, CDR2 SVGIG (reference sequence). V was pared by 0 bases and J by 8 bases, with 6 bases of the junction left unmatched. As DNA, the CDR3 is TGTGCCTGGAGTGTCGGGCAGGGGGTGGGCTACACCTTC. This gives the protein CAWSVGQGVGYTF.

V is TRBV6-1 and J is TRBJ2-5, with D perhaps matching TRBD1 or TRBD2 (7 bases each). The CDR3 length is 16 residues. Germline V gene sequence: CDR1 MNHNS, CDR2 SASEGT. V was pared by 3 bases and J by 5 bases, with 19 bases between. The CDR3 here is CASSDQGGGRWETQYF. The CDR3 DNA reads as TGTGCCAGCAGTGACCAGGGGGGGGGCCGGTGGGAGACCCAGTACTTC.

The gene calls are TRBV2 and TRBJ1-2; D remains ambiguous. The germline CDR1 and CDR2 sequences are SNHLY and FYNNEI. CDR3 length equals 14 residues. V dropped 4 bases and J dropped 3 bases, with 12 bases sitting between them. The DNA for the CDR3 is TGTGCCAGCAGTGCCGCAGGAGGGTACTATGGCTACACCTTC. This encodes CASSAAGGYYGYTF.

The chain joins TRBV11-2 to TRBJ1-3, with D hard to call. CDR1 and CDR2 (germline): SGHAT, FQNNGV. With 5 bases removed from V and 11 bases from J, the gap between germline ends came to 16 bases. The CDR3 loop spans 13 amino acids. CDR3 sequence: CASSRGSGISIYF. The CDR3 nucleotides are TGTGCCAGCAGCCGCGGGAGTGGGATATCCATATATTTT.

The V gene is TRBV28, the J gene TRBJ2-5, with 12 bases fitting TRBD2. With V trimmed by 6 bases and J by 5 bases, 13 bases remained unmatched. The CDR3 runs 17 residues. Germline-derived CDR1 and CDR2 are MDHEN and SYDVKM. The CDR3 here is CASSNFPSGGAAETQYF. The CDR3 DNA follows: TGTGCCAGCAGCAATTTTCCTAGCGGGGGGGCCGCGGAGACCCAGTACTTC.

V is TRBV5-1 and J is TRBJ2-5; 10 bases are shared with TRBD1. V gave up 4 bases and J gave up 4 bases; unmatched junction bases: 4. Germline-derived CDR1 and CDR2 are SGHRS and YFSETQ. The CDR3 contains 14 residues. CDR3 bases: TGCGCCAGCAGCCCCGGGACAGGGGTAGAGACCCAGTACTTC. Translation: CASSPGTGVETQYF. The full variable domain, rest sourced from reference TRBV5-1 and TRBJ2-5, is KAGVTQTPRYLIKTRGQQVTLSCSPISGHRSVSWYQQTPGQGLQFLFEYFSETQRNKGNFPGRFSGRQFSNSRSEMNVSTLELGDSALYLCASSPGTGVETQYFGPGTRLLVL.

The chain is built from TRBV30 and TRBJ2-1; 9 bases map to TRBD1. Per the germline V gene, CDR1 is GTSNPN and CDR2 is SVGIG (reference sequence). The CDR3 is 14 amino acids. V was pared by 6 bases and J by 5 bases, with 8 bases of the junction left unmatched. In DNA, the CDR3 is TGTGCCTGTTGGGTGGGACAGGGTCACAATGAGCAGTTCTTC. Its translation is CACWVGQGHNEQFF. The complete variable domain, with remaining parts taken from reference TRBV30 and TRBJ2-1, reads SQTIHQWPATLVQPVGSPLSLECTVEGTSNPNLYWYRQAAGRGLQLLFYSVGIGQISSEVPQNLSASRPQDRQFILSSKKLLLSDSGFYLCACWVGQGHNEQFFGPGTRLTVL.

The chain uses TRBV19 and TRBJ1-2; 7 bases fit TRBD1. The CDR3 spans 13 residues. V was pared by 6 bases and J by 1 base, with 2 bases of the junction left unmatched. Germline V CDR1 and CDR2: LNHDA, SQIVND (reference sequence). The CDR3: CASRRDSNYGYTF. In DNA form, the CDR3 reads TGTGCCAGTAGACGGGACAGTAACTATGGCTACACCTTC. Together with reference TRBV19 and TRBJ1-2, the CDR3 gives the full variable domain: DGGITQSPKYLFRKEGQNVTLSCEQNLNHDAMYWYRQDPGQGLRLIYYSQIVNDFQKGDIAEGYSVSREKKESFPLTVTSAQKNPTAFYLCASRRDSNYGYTFGSGTRLTVV.